This entry is about one T cell receptor (beta chain). Its antigen is currently unknown. This sample is drawn from a study of breast tumors, draining lymph nodes, adjacent tissues. The lymph nodes were axillary draining lymph nodes from breast cancer patients. Findings of the study overall: Compared with lymph nodes, tumors were less diverse; compared with nontumor tissue, more.

TCRdb recomputed calls from the multiplex PCR reads with MiXCR, one row per CDR3 protein. The sample carries more than 200,000 distinct CDR3 sequences, approximately 30% recorded once. The sequenced sample was axillary lymph node tissue. This TCR was recovered from a female donor with breast cancer. Some clones in this sample may be carry-over from other donors' samples.

DNA of the CDR3: TGTGCCAGCAGGTCGGGACAGAATGGCTACACCTTC. Its protein product is CASRSGQNGYTF. J is TRBJ1-2 and V is TRBV14, with TRBD1 identical over 7 bases. Unmatched junction bases numbered 4, after V lost 6 bases and J lost 6 bases. Germline V lookup: CDR1 SGHDN, CDR2 FVKESK. This CDR3 has 12 amino acids.